This T cell receptor beta chain was captured by sequencing in a study of T cell responses to AZD1222 COVID-19 vaccine. Here immunoSEQ multiplex PCR was the method, and the copy in TCRdb shows in-frame clones only, minus some. The top ten clones hold around 3.2% of a sample with fewer than 120,000 clones, 87% of them seen once. Trimming took 5 bases from V and 8 from J, leaving 15 bases between them. This CDR3 comprises 13 residues. Germline-derived CDR1 and CDR2 are PRHDT and FYEKMQ (reference sequence). Broader study findings: The donors showed a predominance of white British ancestry and of females, with possible underestimation of clonal diversity.

In regard to this clone: Its antigen is still unknown.

This clonotype was sampled from an adult in good health. The sample consisted of peripheral blood, taken on day 0 of AZD1222 vaccination. This sequence joins TRBV13 and TRBJ2-5; no definite D call. The CDR3 loop is CASSPRSRDTQYF. DNA for the CDR3: TGTGCCAGCAGCCCACGGTCCAGAGACACCCAGTACTTC.